Presented here are 27 T cell receptor beta chains from one specimen sequenced in a study of Ad26.COV2.S vaccination and SARS-CoV-2 variants. Treatment meaning: approximately 18 received Ad26.COV2.S at low or high dose, single or two shots; roughly five received placebo; per-sample allocation not given. Specimens were obtained on day 63 following the first vaccine or placebo injection. Generated by immunoSEQ multiplex PCR, the TCRdb table keeps only in-frame clones and is missing some. Among hundreds of thousands of clones listed, more than 70% were seen once. The source was peripheral blood, collected in a trial of Ad26.COV2.S vaccine versus placebo. These receptors came from a person aged 18-65 years who received the Ad26.COV2.S COVID-19 vaccine or a placebo.

The chain couples TRBV2 to TRBJ2-1, with 12 bases lining up with TRBD2. Germline CDR1 is SNHLY and CDR2 is FYNNEI. The V segment lost 6 bases and the J segment 2 bases; nucleotides outside the gene matches: 2. This CDR3 comprises 15 residues. This CDR3 is CASRLAGGAYNEQFF. The CDR3 nucleotides read TGTGCCAGCAGACTAGCGGGGGGCGCCTACAATGAGCAGTTCTTC.

The chain uses TRBV11-2 and TRBJ1-2, with D maybe TRBD1 (6 bases). Germline V gene sequence: CDR1 SGHAT, CDR2 FQNNGV. V lost 5 bases to trimming and J lost 0 bases, with 16 bases between them. This CDR3 is 16 amino acids long. In DNA form, the CDR3 reads TGTGCCAGCAGCCCTCCCCCCGGGACATCTAACTATGGCTACACCTTC. Its protein is CASSPPPGTSNYGYTF.

V and J are TRBV29-1 and TRBJ1-2; 8 bases fit TRBD1. The CDR3 runs to 14 residues. The germline gives CDR1 SQVTM, CDR2 ANQGSEA. After removal of 2 bases from V and 4 bases from J, the junction contained 6 bases not matched to a gene. CDR3 loop: CSVEISTGAYGYTF. In nucleotides, the CDR3 is TGCAGCGTTGAAATTTCGACAGGGGCCTATGGCTACACCTTC.

This sequence joins TRBV2 and TRBJ1-4, with D uncertain. The germline V gene has CDR1 SNHLY and CDR2 FYNNEI. V lost 7 bases to trimming and J lost 4 bases, with 4 bases between them. The CDR3 has 11 residues. The CDR3 coding sequence is TGTGCCAGCACCTTTAATGAAAAACTGTTTTTT. Its translation is CASTFNEKLFF. Filled out from reference TRBV2 and TRBJ1-4, the complete variable domain reads EPEVTQTPSHQVTQMGQEVILRCVPISNHLYFYWYRQILGQKVEFLVSFYNNEISEKSEIFDDQFSVERPDGSNFTLKIRSTKLEDSAMYFCASTFNEKLFFGSGTQLSVL.

This clone was counted a single time. The chain carries TRBV12-3 or TRBV12-4 and TRBJ1-5; D might be TRBD1 (5 bases). The CDR3 extends over 12 amino acids. With 7 bases removed from V and 4 bases from J, the gap between germline ends came to 8 bases. CDR3 sequence (DNA): TGTGCCAGCACCCGACAGAATCAGCCCCAGCATTTT. Amino acids: CASTRQNQPQHF.

The J gene is TRBJ1-1, the V gene TRBV4-1; D call uncertain. V was clipped by 4 bases and J by 5 bases, with 11 bases between them. The germline CDR1 and CDR2 sequences are MGHRA and YSYEKL. CDR3 length: 13 amino acids. The CDR3 region is CASSLHLETEAFF. Written as DNA, the CDR3 is TGCGCCAGCAGCCTCCATCTGGAGACTGAAGCTTTCTTT.

This rearrangement joins TRBV25-1 to TRBJ1-2; 11 bases map to TRBD1. V lost 1 base to trimming and J lost 3 bases; unmatched junction nucleotides: 10. Germline V CDR1 and CDR2: MGHDK, SYGVNS. The CDR3 has 18 amino acids. CDR3 in amino acids: CASSESFTDRGPDYGYTF. CDR3 bases: TGTGCCAGCAGTGAATCGTTTACGGACAGGGGGCCTGACTATGGCTACACCTTC.

This chain uses TRBV4-1 with TRBJ1-4; TRBD1 agrees at 7 bases. Germline V gives CDR1 MGHRA, CDR2 YSYEKL. With V trimmed by 4 bases and J by 8 bases, 16 bases remained unmatched. The CDR3 has 17 amino acids. CDR3 protein: CASSRFSDRRLQEKLFF. CDR3 nucleotide sequence: TGCGCCAGCAGCCGGTTTTCGGACAGGCGGCTTCAGGAAAAACTGTTTTTT.

On this clone itself: This CDR3 is also generated by other DNA sequences in the sample. This rearrangement joins TRBV7-8 to TRBJ1-1; D ambiguous. Germline assignment: CDR1 SGHVS and CDR2 FQNEAQ. There are 13 residues in the CDR3. V shed 3 bases and J shed 1 base, with 6 bases lying between them. The DNA for the CDR3 is TGTGCCAGCAGCTTGGGTGCGAACACTGAAGCTTTCTTT. Residues: CASSLGANTEAFF.

This chain connects TRBV19 to TRBJ2-2, with 8 bases lining up with TRBD1. Germline lookup yields CDR1 LNHDA and CDR2 SQIVND (reference sequence). After removal of 2 bases from V and 5 bases from J, the junction contained 1 base not matched to a gene. The CDR3 contains 14 residues. CDR3 sequence: CASSIQGATGELFF. CDR3 coding DNA: TGTGCCAGTAGTATACAGGGGGCGACCGGGGAGCTGTTTTTT. The whole variable domain, filled in from reference TRBV19 and TRBJ2-2, reads DGGITQSPKYLFRKEGQNVTLSCEQNLNHDAMYWYRQDPGQGLRLIYYSQIVNDFQKGDIAEGYSVSREKKESFPLTVTSAQKNPTAFYLCASSIQGATGELFFGEGSRLTVL.

J is TRBJ2-5 and V is TRBV19; unclear D gene. This CDR3 contains 14 residues. Germline CDR1 and CDR2: LNHDA and SQIVND (reference sequence). V lost 4 bases and J 1 base, leaving 10 bases between the germline ends. CDR3 sequence reads: CASSRSMVQETQYF. The DNA for the CDR3 is TGTGCCAGTAGTAGGAGTATGGTCCAAGAGACCCAGTACTTC. Drawing the rest from reference TRBV19 and TRBJ2-5, the complete variable domain is DGGITQSPKYLFRKEGQNVTLSCEQNLNHDAMYWYRQDPGQGLRLIYYSQIVNDFQKGDIAEGYSVSREKKESFPLTVTSAQKNPTAFYLCASSRSMVQETQYFGPGTRLLVL.

The V gene is TRBV3-1 (or the pseudogene TRBV3-2), the J gene TRBJ1-2; D remains ambiguous. This CDR3 has 16 amino acids. Looked up from germline, CDR1 is LGHDT and CDR2 is YNNKEL (reference sequence). The germline V and J ends were trimmed by 1 base and 0 bases, with 12 bases remaining between them. The CDR3 DNA follows: TGTGCCAGCAGCCAAGTGCCACAGCATTCTAACTATGGCTACACCTTC. Its translation is CASSQVPQHSNYGYTF.

The chain employs TRBV9 and TRBJ2-3; 7 bases map to TRBD2. The germline V gene has CDR1 SGDLS and CDR2 YYNGEE. CDR3 length: 14 residues. The V and J ends lost 4 bases and 6 bases, in that order; junction bases with no gene match: 8. CDR3 amino acids: CASSTRTSADTQYF. The CDR3 nucleotides read TGTGCCAGCAGCACAAGGACTAGTGCGGATACGCAGTATTTT.

The CDR3 bases are TGTGCCAGCTCTCTCGGGGATGGCTACACCTTC. Protein sequence: CASSLGDGYTF. The rearrangement links TRBV18 to TRBJ1-2; D is unresolved. The V gene's germline CDR1 is KGHSH and CDR2 LQKENI. This CDR3 is 11 amino acids long. The V gene lost 6 bases and the J gene lost 6 bases, with 8 bases spanning the gap. The complete variable domain, with remaining parts taken from reference TRBV18 and TRBJ1-2, reads NAGVMQNPRHLVRRRGQEARLRCSPMKGHSHVYWYRQLPEEGLKFMVYLQKENIIDESGMPKERFSAEFPKEGPSILRIQQVVRGDSAAYFCASSLGDGYTFGSGTRLTVV.

The chain combines TRBV7-9 with TRBJ2-2; D is perhaps TRBD1 (6 bases). Germline V CDR1 and CDR2: SEHNR, FQNEAQ (reference sequence). The CDR3 runs 14 residues. V was pared by 5 bases and J by 4 bases, with 11 bases between. CDR3 in amino acids: CASSRDIGTGELFF. In nucleotides, the CDR3 is TGTGCCAGCAGCCGGGACATTGGCACCGGGGAGCTGTTTTTT.

The chain links TRBV30 to TRBJ2-1, with D hard to call. Germline loops: CDR1 GTSNPN, CDR2 SVGIG (reference sequence). The V gene lost 1 base and the J gene lost 6 bases, with 13 bases spanning the gap. There are 14 residues in the CDR3. The CDR3 is CAWSAPPLRNEQFF. The CDR3 DNA reads as TGTGCCTGGAGTGCCCCCCCGCTCCGCAATGAGCAGTTCTTC.

With regard to this clone: The sample contains more than one DNA sequence encoding this CDR3. This chain uses TRBV27 with TRBJ1-1; possible D gene TRBD1, 5 bases. Trimming took off 3 bases at V and 1 base at J, with 6 bases between the two ends. Germline V gene sequence: CDR1 MNHEY, CDR2 SMNVEV (reference sequence). This CDR3 spans 13 amino acids. The CDR3 DNA follows: TGTGCCAGCAGTTTCCAGGGGAACACTGAAGCTTTCTTT. Translation gives CASSFQGNTEAFF.

This clone showed up just a few times. The rearrangement uses TRBV30 and TRBJ1-3, with a tentative D call TRBD1 (5 bases). Trimming took off 1 base at V and 4 bases at J, with 11 bases between the two ends. Looked up from germline, CDR1 is GTSNPN and CDR2 is SVGIG (reference sequence). CDR3 length: 14 amino acids. CDR3 sequence: CAWSAGFSGNTIYF. CDR3 nucleotide sequence: TGTGCCTGGAGTGCAGGGTTCTCAGGAAACACCATATATTTT.

V usage is TRBV30 and J usage is TRBJ2-7, with 9 bases fitting TRBD2. The V and J ends lost 7 bases and 6 bases, in that order; junction bases with no gene match: 13. The CDR3 loop spans 14 amino acids. Germline values: CDR1 GTSNPN, CDR2 SVGIG (reference sequence). CDR3 loop: CAFFLSGRESEQYF. As DNA, the CDR3 is TGTGCCTTTTTCCTTAGCGGGAGAGAATCCGAGCAGTACTTC.

This chain uses TRBV30 with TRBJ1-6, with 7 positions matching TRBD1. V shed 0 bases and J 10 bases; nucleotides not matched to a gene: 6. CDR1 GTSNPN and CDR2 SVGIG come from the germline V gene (reference sequence). The CDR3 has 14 residues. The CDR3 nucleotides are TGTGCCTGGAGTGTACAAGGGGGCGGCTCACCCCTCCACTTT. Translation gives CAWSVQGGGSPLHF.

The chain has TRBV30 and TRBJ1-3, with a possible D match to TRBD1 (5 bases). The ends were cut back, 4 bases at V and 1 base at J, with 8 bases in the middle. CDR1 is GTSNPN, CDR2 SVGIG, per germline (reference sequence). CDR3 size: 13 residues. The CDR3 here is CAWTGQSGNTIYF. CDR3 in DNA: TGTGCCTGGACAGGACAATCTGGAAACACCATATATTTT.

V usage is TRBV6-5 and J usage is TRBJ2-1; D not certain. V shed 0 bases and J shed 6 bases, with 12 bases lying between them. Germline values: CDR1 MNHEY, CDR2 SVGAGI. This CDR3 has 15 amino acids. In DNA, the CDR3 is TGTGCCAGCAGTTACTCGGGGAATCCGGTCAATGAGCAGTTCTTC. Its protein product is CASSYSGNPVNEQFF.

As regards this clone: A read error is possible here, since a much larger clone lies one base away. This sample includes further DNA sequences coding for the same CDR3. The chain links TRBV28 to TRBJ2-7; maybe TRBD1 (5 bases). V lost 2 bases and J lost 6, with 5 bases in between. CDR3 length: 11 residues. Germline lookup yields CDR1 MDHEN and CDR2 SYDVKM. CDR3 bases: TGTGCCAGCAGTTTAAGGGGCGAGCAGTACTTC. Protein: CASSLRGEQYF.

The genes are TRBV5-6 and TRBJ1-4, with 7 bases lining up with TRBD1. The CDR3 is made up of 15 amino acids. Trimming cost V 2 bases and J 0 bases; bases outside gene matches: 1. Germline V lookup: CDR1 SGHDT, CDR2 YYEEEE. DNA for the CDR3: TGTGCCAGCAGCTTAGGACAGGCAACTAATGAAAAACTGTTTTTT. As protein: CASSLGQATNEKLFF.

The count of this clone is one. The rearrangement joins TRBV5-6 to TRBJ2-1; TRBD2 matches 10 bases. J was trimmed by 3 bases and V by 3 bases; bases with no gene match: 6. This CDR3 has 16 amino acids. Germline CDR1 is SGHDT and CDR2 is YYEEEE. CDR3 in amino acids: CASSSRGLASYNEQFF. The DNA of the CDR3 is TGTGCCAGCAGCTCCCGGGGACTAGCGAGCTACAATGAGCAGTTCTTC.

A word on this clone: Different DNA sequences within this sample yield the same CDR3. CDR3 in amino acids: CASSLGAGSYNEQFF. CDR3 in DNA: TGCGCCAGCAGCTTGGGGGCGGGTTCCTACAATGAGCAGTTCTTC. V usage is TRBV5-1 and J usage is TRBJ2-1; D is possibly TRBD2 (5 bases). This CDR3 has 15 amino acids. The germline V and J ends were trimmed by 0 bases and 1 base, with 8 bases remaining between them. Germline values: CDR1 SGHRS, CDR2 YFSETQ. Full variable domain (missing parts from reference TRBV5-1 and TRBJ2-1): KAGVTQTPRYLIKTRGQQVTLSCSPISGHRSVSWYQQTPGQGLQFLFEYFSETQRNKGNFPGRFSGRQFSNSRSEMNVSTLELGDSALYLCASSLGAGSYNEQFFGPGTRLTVL.

The chain joins TRBV27 to TRBJ2-7; D is ambiguous. Between the trimmed V and J ends, which lost 6 bases and 1 base, there was a span of 16 bases. The CDR3 runs 15 residues. Germline CDR1 and CDR2: MNHEY and SMNVEV (reference sequence). The CDR3 DNA follows: TGTGCCAGCAGCCGCCTCCGAGAGTTATCCTACGAGCAGTACTTC. This encodes CASSRLRELSYEQYF.